In this sample, the clone carrying this TCR beta chain turned up once. TCRdb keeps only in-frame clones here, not all; method: immunoSEQ multiplex PCR. This sample has some 300,000 clones, with about 90% found just once. Per the germline V gene, CDR1 is MNHEY and CDR2 is SVGEGT. The CDR3 has 13 residues. V was clipped by 5 bases and J by 1 base, with 8 bases between them. This sample was included in a study of blood T cell repertoires in COVID-19. The sequenced sample was peripheral blood. This sequence was found in a woman in her 30s with COVID-19, enrolled during active disease. The J gene is TRBJ1-2, the V gene TRBV6-2 or TRBV6-3; D unresolved. CDR3 residues: CASSVGINYGYTF. The CDR3 DNA sequence: TGTGCCAGCAGTGTCGGGATTAACTATGGCTACACCTTC.